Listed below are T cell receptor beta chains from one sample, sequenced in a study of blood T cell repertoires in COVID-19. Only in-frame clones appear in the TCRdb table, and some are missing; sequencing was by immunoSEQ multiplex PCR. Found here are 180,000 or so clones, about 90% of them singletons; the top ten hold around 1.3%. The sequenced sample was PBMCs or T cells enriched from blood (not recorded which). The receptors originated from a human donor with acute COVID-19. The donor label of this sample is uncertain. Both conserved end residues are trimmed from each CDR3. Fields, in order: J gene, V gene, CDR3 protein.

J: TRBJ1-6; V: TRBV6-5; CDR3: ASSYRTGEPSPLH
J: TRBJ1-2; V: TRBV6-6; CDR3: ASSYRGDRTYGYT
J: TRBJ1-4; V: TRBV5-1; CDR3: ASSFQGEKLF
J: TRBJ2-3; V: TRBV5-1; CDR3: ASSLLAGTDTQY
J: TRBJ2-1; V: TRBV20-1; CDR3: SASRNSGAYNEQF
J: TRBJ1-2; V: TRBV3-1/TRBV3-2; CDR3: ASSRSDNAGYT
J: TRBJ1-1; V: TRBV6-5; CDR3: ASTHPQAF
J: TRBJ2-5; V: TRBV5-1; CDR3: ASSLGDFRETQY
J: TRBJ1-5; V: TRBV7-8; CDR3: ASSPDRGNQPQH
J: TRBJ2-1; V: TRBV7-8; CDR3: ASRPRGGPNEQF
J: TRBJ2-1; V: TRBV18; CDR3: ASSPRAGGEYNEQF